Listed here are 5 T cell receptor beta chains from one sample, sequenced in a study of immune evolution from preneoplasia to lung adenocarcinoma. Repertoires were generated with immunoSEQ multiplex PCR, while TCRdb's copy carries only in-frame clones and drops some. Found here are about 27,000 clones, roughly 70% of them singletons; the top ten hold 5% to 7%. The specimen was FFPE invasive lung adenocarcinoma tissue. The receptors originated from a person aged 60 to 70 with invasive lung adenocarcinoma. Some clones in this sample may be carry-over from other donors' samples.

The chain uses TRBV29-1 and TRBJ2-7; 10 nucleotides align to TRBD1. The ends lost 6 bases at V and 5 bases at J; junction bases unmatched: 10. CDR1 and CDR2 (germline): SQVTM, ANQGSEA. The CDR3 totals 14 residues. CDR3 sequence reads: CSVVRPTGGDEQYF. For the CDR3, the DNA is TGCAGCGTAGTTAGACCGACAGGGGGCGACGAGCAGTACTTC.

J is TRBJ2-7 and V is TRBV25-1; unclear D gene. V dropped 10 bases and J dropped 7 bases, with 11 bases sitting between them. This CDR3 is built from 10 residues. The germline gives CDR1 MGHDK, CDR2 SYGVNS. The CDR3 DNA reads TGTGCCACCCTGCTCGGAGAGCAGTACTTC. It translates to CATLLGEQYF.

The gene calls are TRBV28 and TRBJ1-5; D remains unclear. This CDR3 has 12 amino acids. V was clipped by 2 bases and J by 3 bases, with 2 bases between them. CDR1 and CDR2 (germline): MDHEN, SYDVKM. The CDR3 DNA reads TGTGCCAGCAGTTTACTCAATCAGCCCCAGCATTTT. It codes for CASSLLNQPQHF.

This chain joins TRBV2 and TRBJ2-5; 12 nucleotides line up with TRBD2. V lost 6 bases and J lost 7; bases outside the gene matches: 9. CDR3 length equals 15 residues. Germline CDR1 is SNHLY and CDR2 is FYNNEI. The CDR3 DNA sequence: TGTGCCAGCAGACCTACACTAGCGGGAGGTGGGACCCAGTACTTC. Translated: CASRPTLAGGGTQYF.

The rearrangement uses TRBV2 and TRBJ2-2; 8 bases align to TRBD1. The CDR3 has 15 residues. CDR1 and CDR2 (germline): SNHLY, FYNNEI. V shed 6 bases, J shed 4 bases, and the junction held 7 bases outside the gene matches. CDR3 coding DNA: TGTGCCAGCAGCGAACCAGGGGGCGGCACCGGGGAGCTGTTTTTT. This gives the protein CASSEPGGGTGELFF.